Each of the 19 T cell receptor beta chains below was sequenced from the same sample in a study of PD-1 blockade in classical Hodgkin lymphoma (dated by TCRdb to 2020 to 2022). The time point label here, explained by the study, means: cycle 1 day 1 (C1D1), immediately before nivolumab initiation. Every trial patient had relapsed after autologous stem cell transplantation, and cohorts A, B and C differed in prior brentuximab vedotin exposure. Magnetic negative selection with a Miltenyi CD4+ T cell isolation kit was used to purify CD4+ T cells from thawed PBMCs. Preparation of the library involved the immunoSEQ multiplex PCR assay. Not all clones reach the TCRdb copy of this immuneACCESS table, which keeps in-frame sequences only. Checked studies attribute under half of the gap to unresolved V genes and leave the rest unexplained. This sample is represented by about 29,000 clones; about 85% of them were singletons. The ten largest clones add up to around 2.4% of the sample.

The material was CD4+ T cells from blood, obtained at baseline. Every receptor here comes from a human donor with classical Hodgkin lymphoma.

The J gene is TRBJ1-1, the V gene TRBV6-5; D is ambiguous. V shed 6 bases and J shed 6 bases, with 20 bases lying between them. CDR3 length: 15 amino acids. The germline gives CDR1 MNHEY, CDR2 SVGAGI. The CDR3 loop is CASRAEWVVRAEAFF. CDR3 DNA sequence: TGTGCCAGCAGGGCCGAGTGGGTAGTACGGGCTGAAGCTTTCTTT.

This chain's CDR3 is CASSLYYVLTF. The DNA of the CDR3 is TGTGCCAGCAGCTTGTACTACGTCCTGACTTTC. The chain recombines TRBV5-8 with TRBJ2-6; D gene uncertain. Per the germline V gene, CDR1 is SGHTS and CDR2 is YDEGEE. V lost 1 base and J lost 11, with 4 bases in between. CDR3 size: 11 residues.

The chain couples TRBV6-5 to TRBJ1-1, with D possibly being TRBD1 (5 bases). From germline, CDR1 is MNHEY and CDR2 SVGAGI. The CDR3 spans 13 residues. The germline V and J ends were trimmed by 8 bases and 6 bases, with 16 bases remaining between them. CDR3 loop: CASGGDGVAEAFF. Here the CDR3 DNA reads TGTGCCAGCGGAGGGGACGGGGTTGCTGAAGCTTTCTTT.

CDR3 in amino acids: CASVDRGLSYEQYF. The CDR3 DNA reads as TGTGCCAGCGTAGACAGGGGGCTGTCCTACGAGCAGTACTTC. The chain uses TRBV18 and TRBJ2-5; 10 nucleotides agree with TRBD1. The tail of the sequence fits TRBJ2-7 better, so the J call may be wrong. CDR1 and CDR2 (germline): KGHSH, LQKENI. The CDR3 extends over 14 amino acids.

The rearrangement uses TRBV19 and TRBJ2-3; TRBD2 is a possible D gene (6 bases). Trimming cost V 3 bases and J 6 bases, with 10 bases left between them. From germline, CDR1 is LNHDA and CDR2 SQIVND (reference sequence). The CDR3 is 13 amino acids. The CDR3 sequence is CASSIQRGDTQYF. The CDR3 DNA is TGTGCCAGTAGTATCCAACGGGGGGATACGCAGTATTTT.

V gene TRBV14 combines with J gene TRBJ2-7, with 7 bases fitting TRBD2. J was trimmed by 3 bases and V by 4 bases; bases with no gene match: 9. The CDR3 is made up of 15 amino acids. Germline V gene sequence: CDR1 SGHDN, CDR2 FVKESK. In DNA, the CDR3 is TGTGCCAGCAGCCGGGTTGGGGAGGGCCTCTACGAGCAGTACTTC. It encodes CASSRVGEGLYEQYF. The entire variable domain, with the rest obtained from reference TRBV14 and TRBJ2-7, is as follows: EAGVTQFPSHSVIEKGQTVTLRCDPISGHDNLYWYRRVMGKEIKFLLHFVKESKQDESGMPNNRFLAERTGGTYSTLKVQPAELEDSGVYFCASSRVGEGLYEQYFGPGTRLTVT.

V gene TRBV19 combines with J gene TRBJ2-7; 12 bases line up with TRBD1. There are 15 residues in the CDR3. J lost 6 bases, V lost 3 bases, and 6 bases had no gene match. Looked up from germline, CDR1 is LNHDA and CDR2 is SQIVND (reference sequence). CDR3 protein: CASSIARDRGREQYF. In DNA form, the CDR3 reads TGTGCCAGTAGTATCGCTCGGGACAGGGGGCGCGAGCAGTACTTC.

The V gene is TRBV7-2, the J gene TRBJ2-3, with D unclear. Germline CDR1 SGHTA, CDR2 FQGNSA. The V gene lost 1 base and the J gene lost 4 bases, with 3 bases spanning the gap. There are 12 residues in the CDR3. The chain's CDR3 is CASSLDADTQYF. Written as DNA, the CDR3 is TGTGCCAGCAGCTTAGACGCAGATACGCAGTATTTT.

J is TRBJ1-1 and V is TRBV7-9, with no clear D. The CDR3 spans 13 residues. V was cut by 5 bases and J by 3 bases, with 10 bases left in between. Germline CDR1 is SEHNR and CDR2 is FQNEAQ (reference sequence). The CDR3 region is CASSTVGDTEAFF. As DNA, the CDR3 is TGTGCCAGCAGCACCGTTGGGGACACTGAAGCTTTCTTT.

The chain recombines TRBV6-5 with TRBJ1-4; D might be TRBD1 (6 bases). The V gene lost 6 bases and the J gene lost 8 bases, with 19 bases spanning the gap. CDR1 MNHEY and CDR2 SVGAGI come from the germline V gene. The CDR3 is made up of 15 amino acids. CDR3: CASRKGVLSVEKLFF. CDR3 in DNA: TGTGCCAGCAGGAAGGGGGTACTATCGGTAGAAAAACTGTTTTTT.

This chain joins TRBV28 and TRBJ2-7; 7 bases are a match to TRBD1. The J segment lost 2 bases and the V segment lost 4 bases, leaving 5 bases of the junction unmatched. Germline assignment: CDR1 MDHEN and CDR2 SYDVKM. The CDR3 contains 14 residues. The CDR3 nucleotides are TGTGCCAGCAGTTCAGGGGGTAAGACCTACGAGCAGTACTTC. Encoded protein: CASSSGGKTYEQYF.

The chain recombines TRBV5-1 with TRBJ1-3; TRBD1 is a possible D gene (5 bases). V was pared by 0 bases and J by 1 base, with 11 bases between. Germline values: CDR1 SGHRS, CDR2 YFSETQ. CDR3 length: 16 residues. The CDR3 nucleotides are TGCGCCAGCAGCTTGGCGGGACCGATATCTGGAAACACCATATATTTT. This translates into CASSLAGPISGNTIYF.

The V and J genes are TRBV30 and TRBJ1-1; unclear D gene. Trimming removed 3 bases at V and 1 base at J, with 12 bases between. Germline CDR1 is GTSNPN and CDR2 is SVGIG (reference sequence). CDR3 length: 14 residues. CDR3 amino acids: CAWRADTGNTEAFF. CDR3 nucleotide sequence: TGTGCCTGGAGGGCCGATACCGGGAACACTGAAGCTTTCTTT.

The chain recombines TRBV7-9 with TRBJ2-7; 12 nucleotides agree with TRBD1. The CDR3 is 15 residues long. Germline assignment: CDR1 SEHNR and CDR2 FQNEAQ (reference sequence). The ends lost 5 bases at V and 5 bases at J; junction bases unmatched: 7. The CDR3 sequence: CASSRTGTGGDEQYF. CDR3 DNA sequence: TGTGCCAGCAGCCGTACCGGGACAGGGGGCGACGAGCAGTACTTC.

The V call is TRBV5-6, the J call TRBJ2-5; 13 bases align to TRBD2. CDR3 length equals 14 residues. Germline CDR1 is SGHDT and CDR2 is YYEEEE. The junction had 1 base not matched to a gene; V was cut back by 5 bases and J by 3 bases. DNA of the CDR3: TGTGCCAGCAGTGGGACTAGCGGGGAAGAGACCCAGTACTTC. Its translation: CASSGTSGEETQYF.

The chain joins TRBV5-6 to TRBJ2-1; weak D call: TRBD2 (6 bases). This CDR3 spans 13 amino acids. Trimming left V 4 bases short and J 5 bases short, with 10 bases between. Germline V gene data show CDR1 as SGHDT and CDR2 as YYEEEE. CDR3 region: CASSPGVHNEQFF. CDR3 in DNA: TGTGCCAGCAGCCCGGGGGTCCACAATGAGCAGTTCTTC.

The V call is TRBV6-1, the J call TRBJ2-7; 8 bases agree with TRBD2. Germline assignment: CDR1 MNHNS and CDR2 SASEGT. This CDR3 spans 14 amino acids. V lost 7 bases and J lost 0; bases outside the gene matches: 5. The CDR3 bases are TGTGCCAGCAACGGGAGGGTAAGCTCCTACGAGCAGTACTTC. It encodes CASNGRVSSYEQYF.

The chain recombines TRBV4-2 with TRBJ2-7; no firm D call. Deletions cut 5 bases from V and 1 base from J, with 21 bases between. Germline V gene sequence: CDR1 LGHNA, CDR2 YNFKEQ. This CDR3 region has 17 residues. The DNA of the CDR3 is TGTGCCAGCAGCTTGTTAGTTAAGGGAAATCGGTCCTACGAGCAGTACTTC. Protein product: CASSLLVKGNRSYEQYF.

The chain recombines TRBV15 with TRBJ2-3; D gene uncertain. V was trimmed by 1 base and J by 4 bases, leaving 15 bases between them. CDR3 length equals 16 residues. Germline CDR1 and CDR2: LNHNV and YYDKDF (reference sequence). The DNA for the CDR3 is TGTGCCACCAGCAGAGCCGCCACACGGATGGCAGATACGCAGTATTTT. Translation: CATSRAATRMADTQYF.